This T cell receptor (beta chain) stems from a study of blood T cell repertoires in COVID-19. Study context: Samples came from the United States, Italy and Spain, spanning acute and convalescent COVID-19. The cDNA or gDNA used as material had been derived from T cells, B-cell-depleted T cells, or PBMCs.

Patients in Seattle were enrolled during active infection, then followed longitudinally. The germline V gene has CDR1 LGHNA and CDR2 YNFKEQ. This CDR3 is 15 amino acids long. The V and J ends lost 2 bases and 3 bases, in that order; junction bases with no gene match: 4. As handled by the study authors: For nucleated cells, counts were estimated from reference gene primer amplification. Sequencing was performed with immunoSEQ multiplex PCR; in TCRdb, only in-frame clones are kept and a portion is missing. V and J calls and clone size come straight from that table; D and trimming were deduced from the DNA. Here the sample spans about 350,000 clones, about 90% being singletons.

The chain has TRBV4-2 and TRBJ2-3; 8 bases line up with TRBD2. The sample was peripheral blood. This sequence was found in a woman aged 45-65 years with COVID-19, enrolled during active disease. CDR3 in DNA: TGTGCCAGCAGCCAACCGGGACTAGATACAGATACGCAGTATTTT. This translates into CASSQPGLDTDTQYF.